A selection of T cell receptor beta chains follows, all from one sample in a study of shared clonotypes between healthy human individuals. Generated by immunoSEQ multiplex PCR, the TCRdb table keeps only in-frame clones and is missing some. The sample shows millions of clones, approximately 95% of them seen only once. The sample consisted of naive CD8+ T cells sorted from blood. The receptors derive from a man aged 18 to 29 in good health. CDR3s leave out the opening cysteine and the closing phenylalanine or tryptophan.

j_gene: TRBJ2-5
v_gene: TRBV13
CDR3aa: ASSLGQLQETQY

j_gene: TRBJ2-7
v_gene: TRBV4-1
CDR3aa: ASSPRRGGGSYEQY

j_gene: TRBJ1-5
v_gene: TRBV28
CDR3aa: ASSVTWLNQPQH

j_gene: TRBJ2-3
v_gene: TRBV7-9
CDR3aa: ASSLPGGISDTQY

j_gene: TRBJ1-4
v_gene: TRBV27
CDR3aa: ASSLVLRGRVEKLF

j_gene: TRBJ1-4
v_gene: TRBV9
CDR3aa: ASSVGTDGEKLF

j_gene: TRBJ2-7
v_gene: TRBV7-2
CDR3aa: ASSLTRLEYEQY

j_gene: TRBJ1-5
v_gene: TRBV5-6
CDR3aa: ASSSGTLNQPQH

j_gene: TRBJ2-3
v_gene: TRBV28
CDR3aa: ASSLRTDTQY

j_gene: TRBJ2-3
v_gene: TRBV7-6
CDR3aa: ASSLGNFLGARQKTDTQY

j_gene: TRBJ2-7
v_gene: TRBV7-2
CDR3aa: ASSLSGIFSYEQY

j_gene: TRBJ1-2
v_gene: TRBV7-9
CDR3aa: ASSAGAGQGVGYT

j_gene: TRBJ1-1
v_gene: TRBV11-2
CDR3aa: ASREAGTRQEAF

j_gene: TRBJ2-1
v_gene: TRBV20-1
CDR3aa: SARDYEQF

j_gene: TRBJ2-7
v_gene: TRBV7-8
CDR3aa: ASSLGGRSYEQY

j_gene: TRBJ2-1
v_gene: TRBV4-3
CDR3aa: ASSRTPTPTSYNEQF

j_gene: TRBJ1-1
v_gene: TRBV29-1
CDR3aa: SVGPHSESTEAF

j_gene: TRBJ2-1
v_gene: TRBV19
CDR3aa: ASSSLAGGTHNEQF

j_gene: TRBJ2-7
v_gene: TRBV6-1
CDR3aa: ASSFSGSSYEQY

j_gene: TRBJ1-3
v_gene: TRBV5-6
CDR3aa: ASSSMTGVNTIY

j_gene: TRBJ2-6
v_gene: TRBV4-1
CDR3aa: ASSTIRDYSGANVLT

j_gene: TRBJ2-7
v_gene: TRBV5-4
CDR3aa: ASSSNDRGPYEQY

j_gene: TRBJ2-7
v_gene: TRBV6-5
CDR3aa: ASGGTLSLYEQY

j_gene: TRBJ2-3
v_gene: TRBV5-6
CDR3aa: ASSLAILAGTDTQY

j_gene: TRBJ1-1
v_gene: TRBV7-8
CDR3aa: ASSLALGANTEAF

j_gene: TRBJ2-7
v_gene: TRBV6-1
CDR3aa: ASSEPWAGSSYEQY

j_gene: TRBJ2-3
v_gene: TRBV6-5
CDR3aa: ASSYGGTDTQY

j_gene: TRBJ1-3
v_gene: TRBV9
CDR3aa: ASSDPGGDAGNTIY

j_gene: TRBJ2-7
v_gene: TRBV29-1
CDR3aa: SVTDVEGDSYEQY

j_gene: TRBJ1-2
v_gene: TRBV7-9
CDR3aa: ASSVDSPAYGYT

j_gene: TRBJ2-1
v_gene: TRBV7-8
CDR3aa: ASSLMARDNEQF

j_gene: TRBJ1-2
v_gene: TRBV2
CDR3aa: ASITGEGYGYT

j_gene: TRBJ2-1
v_gene: TRBV9
CDR3aa: ASSVVSGNEQF

j_gene: TRBJ2-7
v_gene: TRBV27
CDR3aa: ASSLLASGTSSYEQY

j_gene: TRBJ1-1
v_gene: TRBV5-4
CDR3aa: ASSSGWGVAEAF

j_gene: TRBJ2-5
v_gene: TRBV7-9
CDR3aa: ASSRPQGREETQY

j_gene: TRBJ2-5
v_gene: TRBV5-1
CDR3aa: ASSSIDRVWETQY

j_gene: TRBJ2-3
v_gene: TRBV13
CDR3aa: ASSLGSGLAGQYDGDTQY

j_gene: TRBJ2-7
v_gene: TRBV4-1
CDR3aa: ASSQDLGYEQY

j_gene: TRBJ2-7
v_gene: TRBV29-1
CDR3aa: SVEGWTGGLYEQY

j_gene: TRBJ1-5
v_gene: TRBV6-1
CDR3aa: ASSENHRTGFSNQPQH

j_gene: TRBJ2-3
v_gene: TRBV7-8
CDR3aa: ASSVGSFTDTQY

j_gene: TRBJ2-5
v_gene: TRBV5-1
CDR3aa: ASSLQGLAGAETQY

j_gene: TRBJ2-2
v_gene: TRBV5-1
CDR3aa: ASRRAANTGELF

j_gene: TRBJ1-1
v_gene: TRBV7-9
CDR3aa: ASSGKGLNTEAF